These T cell receptor beta chains were read from a single sample in a study of blood T cell repertoires in COVID-19. The repertoire was sequenced with immunoSEQ multiplex PCR; TCRdb's copy has only in-frame clones and lacks some. The table has a few hundred thousand clones, 80% to 90% seen once. Sequenced input: peripheral blood. The receptors here all came from a man in his 60s with acute or convalescent COVID-19. Each CDR3 is given with its conserved first and last residue. D genes are given only for firm matches. Size values are once, few and many counts, or a class for expanded clones, and some rows have none.

D	size	J	V	DNA	CDR3
TRBD2	NA	TRBJ2-3	TRBV7-9	TGTGCCAGCAGCCCCCCGGAGGTAGCGGGACCATTTAGCACAGATACGCAGTATTTT	CASSPPEVAGPFSTDTQYF
NA	NA	TRBJ1-6	TRBV5-6	TGTGCCAGCAGCTTGTCAGGGGCATTACCCCTCCACTTT	CASSLSGALPLHF
NA	NA	TRBJ1-5	TRBV19	TGTGCCAGTACCCGGCGGAGGGGCGCAACTCAGCCCCAGCATTTT	CASTRRRGATQPQHF
NA	NA	TRBJ2-3	TRBV5-1	TGCGCCAGCAGCCCCGGACAGCTACGCACAGATACGCAGTATTTT	CASSPGQLRTDTQYF
NA	NA	TRBJ1-2	TRBV10-2	TGCGCCATACCAATGGGAGACTATGGCTACACCTTC	CAIPMGDYGYTF
NA	NA	TRBJ2-7	TRBV19	TGTGCCAGTAGTCCCAGGGAACACGAGCAGTACTTC	CASSPREHEQYF
TRBD2	NA	TRBJ2-1	TRBV5-4	TGTGCCAGCTCAACTAGCGGGGGTTCCTACAATGAGCAGTTCTTC	CASSTSGGSYNEQFF
TRBD1	NA	TRBJ2-4	TRBV2	TGTGCCAGCAGTTACCCTCCCGGGACAGGGGCACCCTTGGACTTC	CASSYPPGTGAPLDF
TRBD1	NA	TRBJ1-5	TRBV2	TGTGCCAGCAGGGGACAGTACCGACGGGAGCCCCAGCATTTT	CASRGQYRREPQHF
TRBD2	NA	TRBJ2-7	TRBV7-9	TGTGCCAGCTGGGATAGCGGGAGAGCTTACGAGCAGTACTTC	CASWDSGRAYEQYF
TRBD1	NA	TRBJ1-4	TRBV28	TGTGCCAGCAGTCAGACAGGGGGTACTAATGAAAAACTGTTTTTT	CASSQTGGTNEKLFF
TRBD1	NA	TRBJ2-7	TRBV5-6	TGTGCCAGCAGCTTCGGACAGGGGGCCCACGAGCAGTACTTC	CASSFGQGAHEQYF
NA	NA	TRBJ2-6	TRBV28	TGTGCCAGCAGTTTTGCGGGACTGAGCTCTGGGGCCAACGTCCTGACTTTC	CASSFAGLSSGANVLTF
NA	NA	TRBJ2-7	TRBV6-5	TGTGCCAGCAGAAGTACAGGGATAAGCTCCTACGAGCAGTACTTC	CASRSTGISSYEQYF
NA	NA	TRBJ1-5	TRBV6-5	TGTGCCAGCAGTCGGACAGACCGTAATCAGCCCCAGCATTTT	CASSRTDRNQPQHF
TRBD1	NA	TRBJ2-2	TRBV6-5	TGTGCCGGGAGGACAGGGAGAGCCGGGGAGCTGTTTTTT	CAGRTGRAGELFF
NA	once	TRBJ2-7	TRBV9	TGTGCCAGCAGCTTTGGCCCCGTCTCCTACGAGCAGTACTTC	CASSFGPVSYEQYF
NA	NA	TRBJ2-5	TRBV2	TGTGCCAGCAGGGGCGGGATCCAAGAGACCCAGTACTTC	CASRGGIQETQYF
TRBD1	NA	TRBJ2-6	TRBV9	TGTGCCAGCAGCTCAAGACAGGGATATTCCTCTGGGGCCAACGTCCTGACTTTC	CASSSRQGYSSGANVLTF
TRBD2	NA	TRBJ2-3	TRBV10-3	TGTGCCATCAGCCTTACTAGCGGGGGAGATACGCAGTATTTT	CAISLTSGGDTQYF
TRBD1	NA	TRBJ1-2	TRBV7-8	TGTGCCAGCAGCTTAGGCGGGACAGGGCCCTATGGCTACACCTTC	CASSLGGTGPYGYTF
NA	NA	TRBJ2-7	TRBV6-2/TRBV6-3	TGTGCCAGCAGTTATTCCCTGGCTAGGAGGGACGAGCAGTACTTC	CASSYSLARRDEQYF
NA	few	TRBJ1-3	TRBV5-4	TGTGCCAGCAGCTTACAGGGCTCTGGAAACACCATATATTTT	CASSLQGSGNTIYF
TRBD1	once	TRBJ2-7	TRBV5-1	TGCGCCAGCAGAGCAGGGGGCATCGGCGAGCAGTACTTC	CASRAGGIGEQYF
TRBD2	NA	TRBJ2-7	TRBV18	TGTGCCAGCTCACCATCAGGACTAGCGGGTCGTGTCGAGCAGTACTTC	CASSPSGLAGRVEQYF
TRBD1	NA	TRBJ1-2	TRBV5-1	TGCGCCAGCAGCTTGGACACTCAACGGACAGGGGGTTATGGCTACACCTTC	CASSLDTQRTGGYGYTF
NA	NA	TRBJ2-1	TRBV3-1/TRBV3-2	TGTGCCAGCAGCCAAGTTGGCGGGGCATCTTACAATGAGCAGTTCTTC	CASSQVGGASYNEQFF
TRBD2	once	TRBJ2-1	TRBV5-8	TGTGCCAGCAGCTTCCCGGGACTAGCGGGGGGGCAGAATGAGCAGTTCTTC	CASSFPGLAGGQNEQFF
TRBD2	NA	TRBJ2-5	TRBV14	TGTGCCAGCAGCCAAGGTATTGGGAGGGCTCAAGAGACCCAGTACTTC	CASSQGIGRAQETQYF
TRBD2	NA	TRBJ2-5	TRBV7-7	TGTGCTAGCAGCTTAGCTAGCGGGGGGCTGGAGACCCAGTACTTC	CASSLASGGLETQYF
TRBD2	few	TRBJ2-1	TRBV20-1	TGCAGTGCTAGTGTGGGACTAGCGTTCTACAATGAGCAGTTCTTC	CSASVGLAFYNEQFF
NA	NA	TRBJ1-5	TRBV7-9	TGTGCCAGCAGCTTAGGAGGGGGGGGAGCGCAGCCCCAGCATTTT	CASSLGGGGAQPQHF
NA	NA	TRBJ1-1	TRBV14	TGTGCCAGCAGCCCGCCGGGGGTGGGCACTGAAGCTTTCTTT	CASSPPGVGTEAFF
TRBD2	NA	TRBJ2-2	TRBV9	TGTGCCAGCAAGGGCGGGAGAGTAACCGGGGAGCTGTTTTTT	CASKGGRVTGELFF
NA	once	TRBJ1-2	TRBV2	TGTGCCAGCAGTGTAATCAGTAGCGGTGGCTACACCTTC	CASSVISSGGYTF
NA	NA	TRBJ1-1	TRBV5-1	TGCGCCAGCAGCCCTGGTGGGACAACGAACACTGAAGCTTTCTTT	CASSPGGTTNTEAFF
NA	once	TRBJ1-1	TRBV19	TGTGCCAGTAGTATGACATACACTGAAGCTTTCTTT	CASSMTYTEAFF
NA	once	TRBJ2-4	TRBV5-1	TGCGCCAGCAGCTTGACCTTCGGGATTCAGTACTTC	CASSLTFGIQYF
TRBD1	NA	TRBJ1-4	TRBV7-2	TGTGCCAGCAGCTCATCCGGGACAGGGTATAAGGAAAAACTGTTTTTT	CASSSSGTGYKEKLFF
TRBD1	many	TRBJ1-1	TRBV10-1	TGCGCCAGCAGATTCCCCGGGACAGAACTAAGGGCGAGCACTGAAGCTTTCTTT	CASRFPGTELRASTEAFF
NA	NA	TRBJ1-1	TRBV5-1	TGCGCCAGCAGCTTGCGGGCCCTTCCGGGGGACACTGAAGCTTTCTTT	CASSLRALPGDTEAFF
NA	NA	TRBJ2-5	TRBV9	TGTGCCAGCAGCGTAGCTCTGGGAGAACAAGAGACCCAGTACTTC	CASSVALGEQETQYF
NA	NA	TRBJ2-7	TRBV11-2	TGTGCCAGCAGCCCGTTTAGTTCCCACGAGCAGTACTTC	CASSPFSSHEQYF
TRBD2	few	TRBJ2-1	TRBV4-1	TGCGCCAGCAGCCAAACCGGAGGGGACTATAAGTTCTTC	CASSQTGGDYKFF